This T cell receptor beta chain originates from a study of blood T cell repertoires in COVID-19. The table came from immunoSEQ multiplex PCR; TCRdb's copy has only in-frame clones and leaves some out. The table has about 62,000 clones, 65% to 80% seen once. With V trimmed by 9 bases and J by 8 bases, 5 bases remained unmatched. Germline V lookup: CDR1 MDHEN, CDR2 SYDVKM. This CDR3 spans 12 amino acids. The TCR was taken from a man in his sixties with acute or convalescent COVID-19. Sequencing was carried out using peripheral blood. J is TRBJ1-5 and V is TRBV28, with 9 positions matching TRBD1. CDR3 sequence reads: CASYGDREPQHF. CDR3 DNA: TGTGCCAGTTATGGGGACAGGGAGCCCCAGCATTTT.